This TCR beta chain emerged from a study of CD8 T cells in Susac syndrome (dated by TCRdb to between 2018 and 2021). General notes on the study: Whether CD8+ T cell activation and differentiation in Susac syndrome was antigen driven was tested using repertoire sequencing. Broader findings and caveats from the paper: The TCR sequencing and HLA analysis was acknowledged to have included a relatively small number of individuals.

For this clonotype: Its antigen is still unknown. Within one base of it there is no much larger clone, and no base qualities were kept.

RNA was extracted using the RNeasy kit, and about 0.45 to 1 ug of the RNA was reverse transcribed with random hexamers. The immunoSEQ multiplex PCR assay, covering 54 Vbeta and 13 Jbeta segments, was used to amplify TCR beta CDR3 regions. PCR amplification bias was corrected using a synthetic template baseline for primer optimization and computational correction. The study's processing was this. Reads were annotated to V, D and J genes according to IMGT and were analyzed with immunoSEQ Analyzer, with only productive sequences retained. Clonality was calculated as one minus the Shannon entropy normalized by log2 of the number of productive unique sequences. For each patient and control, public and private clones were evaluated among the 100 most prevalent clones. Clones were defined as Susac-specific when absent from the healthy and MS cohorts, from some 1,100 published viral clones and from other ImmuneACCESS disease sequences. Using fastp at Q25 and MiXCR, TCRdb reprocessed the public reads and kept productive beta chains. CDR3 protein sequences are deduplicated, and each keeps its most common genes and DNA. These V and J calls rely on TCRdb rather than the paper's analysis. The sample table shows some 180,000 distinct CDR3 sequences, and approximately 94% are seen once. The ten largest clones add up to over 0.08% of the sample.

CDR3 length: 14 amino acids, cysteine to phenylalanine. This entry keeps only the CDR3 DNA: 42 bases, framed from base 1. The germline ends are 14 bases apart after V is trimmed by 2 bases and J by 6 bases. Via the germline V gene (reference sequence), CDR1 is GTSNPN and CDR2 SVGIG. Peripheral blood CD8+ and CD4+ T cells from healthy donors, Susac syndrome patients and multiple sclerosis patients were profiled using high-throughput TCR beta sequencing. Healthy donors were included as age- and sex-matched controls. CD8+ TEMRA cells were enriched by FACS, while bulk CD8+ and CD4+ T cells were purified by magnetic negative isolation. Blood was drawn into EDTA tubes, processed within 24 hours, and PBMCs were isolated by density gradient centrifugation. PBMCs intended for TCR sequencing were cryopreserved in liquid nitrogen and were subsequently thawed in a 37 degrees C water bath. The sorted or isolated CD4+, CD8+ and CD8+ TEMRA cells had a purity of 90% or higher.

The V and J segments used are TRBV30 and TRBJ2-1; the D segment could be TRBD1, given 6 matching bases. This receptor was obtained from a human donor in good health. Material for sequencing was CD4+ T cells from PBMCs. The CDR3 has the sequence CAWSLRDIPNEQFF. The DNA sequence reads TGTGCCTGGAGTCTCAGGGACATACCCAATGAGCAGTTCTTC.